The present T cell receptor (beta chain) was sequenced within a study of memory CD4+ T cells and cytomegalovirus serostatus. Findings and limits, study-wide: The CMV-associated TCR signature appears largely within the CD4+ memory repertoire.

Germline CDR1 reads KGHSH; CDR2 reads LQKENI. The CDR3 has 15 residues. V shed 2 bases and J 4 bases; nucleotides not matched to a gene: 5. Some clones are missing from TCRdb's copy, which holds only in-frame ones; the method was immunoSEQ multiplex PCR. The sample shows 75,000 to 90,000 clones, less than 90% of them seen only once. Details on this clone: Antigen specificity is unknown.

The sort gate was single viable CD3+CD4+CD8-CD45RO+ cells for memory CD4+ T cells. J is TRBJ2-1 and V is TRBV18; 7 positions match TRBD2. The sample comprised memory CD4+ T cells from blood. This TCR derives from an adult in good health and CMV-seronegative. CDR3 region: CASSPGTGGYNEQFF. CDR3 DNA: TGTGCCAGCTCACCAGGGACGGGGGGATACAATGAGCAGTTCTTC.